These T cell receptor beta chains were read from a single sample in a study of CD8 T cells in ankylosing spondylitis. In TCRdb, the 5' RACE reads were re-called with MiXCR into one record per CDR3 protein. The data contain about 150,000 distinct CDR3 sequences, more than 40% of them seen just once; the ten biggest clones take up roughly 15%. Sequenced material: synovial fluid, either unsorted or a sorted T cell fraction (not recorded which). The receptor source for this set is a male donor with ankylosing spondylitis. CDR3s include the opening cysteine and the closing phenylalanine or tryptophan. The D gene is left open where the match is weak. A clone size is listed for some rows: how often the clone was seen (once, few, many), or a class if it is expanded.

V gene	J gene	D gene	clone size	CDR3 protein	CDR3 DNA
TRBV27	TRBJ1-4	.	.	CASSPLGGQGTEKLFF	TGTGCCAGCAGTCCCCTTGGGGGGCAAGGTACTGAAAAACTGTTTTTT
TRBV5-1	TRBJ2-1	.	.	CASSKQGGSSYNEQFF	TGCGCCAGCAGCAAGCAGGGGGGGAGCTCCTACAATGAGCAGTTCTTC
TRBV4-1	TRBJ1-6	.	.	CASSHRPRTSNSPLHF	TGCGCCAGCAGCCATAGACCGAGGACATCGAATTCACCCCTCCACTTT
TRBV28	TRBJ2-7	TRBD2	many	CASSPWDGTSGDYEQYF	TGTGCCAGCAGCCCATGGGACGGGACTAGCGGAGACTACGAGCAGTACTTC
TRBV11-2	TRBJ2-7	TRBD1	.	CASSPGGPKTYEQYF	TGTGCCAGCAGCCCAGGGGGACCCAAGACCTACGAGCAGTACTTC
TRBV5-1	TRBJ2-1	.	few	CASSLVAPYNEQFF	TGCGCCAGCAGCTTGGTAGCCCCTTACAATGAGCAGTTCTTC
TRBV7-9	TRBJ2-7	.	.	CASSVAGGVYEQYF	TGTGCCAGCAGCGTGGCAGGAGGCGTCTACGAGCAGTACTTC
TRBV7-4	TRBJ1-1	.	few	CASTTTGMNTEAFF	TGTGCCAGCACCACCACAGGGATGAACACTGAAGCTTTCTTT
TRBV7-9	TRBJ2-7	.	few	CASSLVVAGSHEQYF	TGTGCCAGCAGCTTAGTTGTAGCCGGAAGCCACGAGCAGTACTTC
TRBV5-1	TRBJ2-2	.	few	CASSFGVYTGELFF	TGCGCCAGCAGCTTTGGTGTTTACACCGGGGAGCTGTTTTTT
TRBV4-1	TRBJ2-7	.	.	CASSQGIAIPYEQYF	TGCGCCAGCAGCCAAGGAATAGCGATCCCCTACGAGCAGTACTTC
TRBV30	TRBJ2-7	TRBD1	many	CAWSDLGDSTYEQYF	TGTGCCTGGAGTGATTTAGGGGACAGTACCTACGAGCAGTACTTC
TRBV7-9	TRBJ2-7	.	.	CASSSGFDEQYF	TGTGCCAGCAGTTCAGGATTCGACGAGCAGTACTTC
TRBV15	TRBJ2-2	.	few	CATSSSTGELFF	TGTGCCACCAGCAGTAGCACCGGGGAGCTGTTTTTT
TRBV27	TRBJ2-1	.	.	CASSSPGRTLNEQFF	TGTGCCAGCAGTTCACCGGGACGGACACTCAATGAGCAGTTCTTC
TRBV15	TRBJ2-1	.	.	CATSSSGNSYNEQFF	TGTGCCACCAGCAGTAGCGGAAACTCCTACAATGAGCAGTTCTTC
TRBV6-1	TRBJ2-7	TRBD1	.	CASSRSYDRAYEQYF	TGTGCCAGCAGTCGTTCCTACGACAGGGCCTACGAGCAGTACTTC
TRBV14	TRBJ1-4	.	.	CASSQDDGIFEKLFF	TGTGCCAGCAGCCAAGATGACGGGATTTTTGAAAAACTGTTTTTT
TRBV20-1	TRBJ2-7	.	.	CSARAGEETGEQYF	TGCAGTGCTAGAGCGGGAGAGGAGACCGGGGAGCAGTACTTC
TRBV6-2/TRBV6-3	TRBJ2-5	.	.	CASSYSYGGTWGPETQYF	TGTGCCAGCAGTTACTCGTACGGAGGGACGTGGGGGCCGGAGACCCAGTACTTC
TRBV10-3	TRBJ1-2	TRBD1	once	CAISVSTGFPYGYTF	TGTGCCATCAGTGTGTCGACAGGGTTTCCCTATGGCTACACCTTC
TRBV4-1	TRBJ2-1	.	many	CASSQDQGGAYNEQFF	TGCGCCAGCAGCCAAGATCAGGGGGGGGCCTACAATGAGCAGTTCTTC
TRBV15	TRBJ2-1	TRBD2	few	CATSRGAGGLYNEQFF	TGTGCCACCAGCAGAGGAGCGGGGGGTCTCTACAATGAGCAGTTCTTC
TRBV5-1	TRBJ2-1	.	once	CASTGRERRAYLFDEQFF	TGCGCCAGCACGGGCAGGGAACGACGGGCATATCTATTCGATGAGCAGTTCTTC
TRBV6-1	TRBJ1-5	TRBD1	.	CASDPGQGAQPQHF	TGTGCCAGCGACCCGGGACAGGGGGCTCAGCCCCAGCATTTT
TRBV4-2	TRBJ2-1	.	few	CASSQDRMESPYNEQFF	TGTGCCAGCAGCCAAGATCGTATGGAATCCCCCTACAATGAGCAGTTCTTC
TRBV6-2/TRBV6-3	TRBJ2-1	.	few	CASSHRDPGSYNEQFF	TGTGCCAGCAGCCACCGGGACCCTGGGTCCTACAATGAGCAGTTCTTC
TRBV18	TRBJ2-7	TRBD2	.	CASSPRFKTSGRAGEQYF	TGTGCCAGCTCACCCCGTTTTAAGACTAGCGGGAGGGCCGGCGAGCAGTACTTC
TRBV20-1	TRBJ1-2	.	.	CSARDFRVYGYTF	TGCAGTGCTAGAGATTTTAGGGTCTATGGCTACACCTTC
TRBV7-9	TRBJ2-1	.	few	CASYDQGRGVYNEQFF	TGTGCCAGCTACGACCAGGGCAGGGGGGTCTACAATGAGCAGTTCTTC
TRBV4-1	TRBJ1-5	TRBD1	.	CASSQVGQGAGQPQHF	TGCGCCAGCAGCCAAGTGGGACAGGGGGCTGGTCAGCCCCAGCATTTT
TRBV6-1	TRBJ1-5	TRBD1	few	CASRVTGFQPQHF	TGTGCCAGCAGGGTGACAGGGTTTCAGCCCCAGCATTTT
TRBV12-3/TRBV12-4	TRBJ1-1	.	.	CASSLTRANTEAFF	TGTGCCAGCAGTTTGACCAGGGCTAACACTGAAGCTTTCTTT
TRBV6-1	TRBJ2-3	.	many	CASSGGDSTDTQYF	TGTGCCAGCAGTGGGGGGGACTCCACAGATACGCAGTATTTT
TRBV11-1	TRBJ2-2	TRBD2	few	CASRLRRGDTGELFF	TGTGCCAGCAGACTTCGCCGGGGGGACACCGGGGAGCTGTTTTTT
TRBV3-1	TRBJ2-1	TRBD2	many	CASSPPGLPYNEQFF	TGTGCCAGCAGCCCTCCGGGACTACCATACAATGAGCAGTTCTTC
TRBV6-1	TRBJ2-3	TRBD1	.	CASSGRGPDTQYF	TGTGCCAGCAGTGGCAGGGGGCCAGATACGCAGTATTTT